Below, 10 T cell receptor beta chains from the same sample are listed, as sequenced in a study of CD8 T cells in Susac syndrome. RNA was extracted with the RNeasy kit, and a quantity of roughly 0.5 to 1 ug was reverse transcribed using random hexamers. TCRdb processed the immunoSEQ multiplex PCR reads anew with MiXCR; each CDR3 protein has one entry. In the table there are fewer than 35,000 distinct CDR3 sequences, less than 95% of which are singletons. The material sequenced was CD8+ T cells from PBMCs. These TCRs come from a human donor in good health.

V gene TRBV6-2 or TRBV6-3 combines with J gene TRBJ2-1; D remains ambiguous. Germline CDR1 reads MNHEY; CDR2 reads SVGEGT. The CDR3 runs 13 residues. Trimming removed 8 bases at V and 7 bases at J, with 15 bases between. The CDR3: CASRRIQSNEQFF. The CDR3 region has the DNA TGTGCCAGCCGCCGTATTCAGAGTAATGAGCAGTTCTTC.

This chain uses TRBV6-5 with TRBJ1-5; D is perhaps TRBD1 (6 bases). Germline V gene data show CDR1 as MNHEY and CDR2 as SVGAGI. The CDR3 has 13 amino acids. V shed 5 bases and J shed 6 bases, with 11 bases lying between them. The CDR3 coding sequence is TGTGCCAGCAGTGTTCTACAGGGTCAGCCCCAGCATTTT. It codes for CASSVLQGQPQHF.

The genes are TRBV24-1 and TRBJ2-1; TRBD1 aligns across 9 bases. CDR3 length equals 15 residues. Trimming at V came to 2 bases and at J to 5 bases, leaving 3 bases not matched to a gene. Germline V gene sequence: CDR1 KGHDR, CDR2 SFDVKD. CDR3 protein: CATSDSDRGDNEQFF. CDR3 nucleotides: TGTGCCACCAGTGATTCGGACAGGGGTGACAATGAGCAGTTCTTC.

The J gene is TRBJ2-7, the V gene TRBV6-2 or TRBV6-3, with TRBD1 as a possible D gene (5 bases). The V gene's germline CDR1 is MNHEY and CDR2 SVGEGT. The CDR3 length is 13 residues. V gave up 7 bases and J gave up 5 bases, with 15 bases separating them. The CDR3 region has the DNA TGTGCCAGCACCGACGGCGGACAAAACGAGCAGTACTTC. Translating it yields CASTDGGQNEQYF.

CDR3 in DNA: TGTGCCATCAGTGAGTCGAGAGGTACCTATGGCTACACCTTC. It specifies CAISESRGTYGYTF. The chain uses TRBV10-3 and TRBJ1-2, with no clear D. The CDR3 consists of 14 residues. V lost 0 bases and J 4 bases, leaving 9 bases between the germline ends. Germline V gives CDR1 ENHRY, CDR2 SYGVKD.

The J gene is TRBJ2-7, the V gene TRBV11-2, with 7 bases lining up with TRBD1. The ends lost 0 bases at V and 2 bases at J; junction bases unmatched: 10. Germline loops: CDR1 SGHAT, CDR2 FQNNGV. This CDR3 region has 17 residues. The CDR3 here is CASSLEGGRGPPYEQYF. In DNA, the CDR3 is TGTGCCAGCAGCTTAGAAGGGGGCAGGGGTCCGCCCTACGAGCAGTACTTC.

This clonotype was recorded only once. This chain connects TRBV29-1 to TRBJ2-3; tentatively, D is TRBD1 (8 bases). The V end was cut by 6 bases, the J end by 0 bases, with 16 bases between. The CDR3 length is 15 residues. Germline CDR1 reads SQVTM; CDR2 reads ANQGSEA. The CDR3 here is CSVRTGRESTDTQYF. In nucleotides, the CDR3 is TGCAGCGTGAGGACAGGGCGGGAGAGCACAGATACGCAGTATTTT.

The rearrangement uses TRBV27 and TRBJ2-7; 11 bases are a match to TRBD1. V shed 4 bases and J 4 bases; nucleotides not matched to a gene: 3. Germline loops: CDR1 MNHEY, CDR2 SMNVEV (reference sequence). CDR3 length: 14 amino acids. CDR3 DNA sequence: TGTGCCAGCAGTTCCGGACAGGGGGCATACGAGCAGTACTTC. Translating gives CASSSGQGAYEQYF.

This sequence joins TRBV27 and TRBJ2-7; maybe TRBD2 (5 bases). Germline V gives CDR1 MNHEY, CDR2 SMNVEV (reference sequence). The CDR3 contains 12 residues. The V gene lost 5 bases and the J gene lost 3 bases, with 8 bases spanning the gap. The CDR3 region has the DNA TGTGCCAGCAGTCCCGAGGGCTACGAGCAGTACTTC. This encodes CASSPEGYEQYF.

The chain's CDR3 is CSARVPRTGNQPQHF. The CDR3 DNA reads TGCAGTGCTAGAGTACCCCGGACAGGGAACCAGCCCCAGCATTTT. The chain uses TRBV20-1 and TRBJ1-5, with 8 bases lining up with TRBD1. This CDR3 has 15 residues. Unmatched junction bases numbered 9, after V lost 1 base and J lost 7 bases. Germline CDR1 and CDR2: DFQATT and SNEGSKA (reference sequence).